Listed below are T cell receptor beta chains from one sample, sequenced in a study of CD8+ T cells in alopecia areata. TCRdb's table, derived via immunoSEQ multiplex PCR, lists solely in-frame clones and lacks some. The data show roughly 200,000 clones, around 60% seen once. The sequencing used CD4+ T cells sorted from blood, collected at week 4, from a patient treated with tofacitinib. Source of these receptors: a human donor with alopecia areata. The CDR3 runs from the conserved cysteine through the conserved F or W. D genes are given only for firm matches. Clone size is stated in some rows and not others, as once, few, many or a class when expanded.

d_gene: TRBD1; j_gene: TRBJ2-1; abundance: .; v_gene: TRBV7-2; CDR3aa: CASRQYGTGVYNEQFF; CDR3nt: TGTGCCAGCAGACAATACGGGACAGGGGTCTACAATGAGCAGTTCTTC
d_gene: .; j_gene: TRBJ2-7; abundance: .; v_gene: TRBV28; CDR3aa: CASTAATYEQYF; CDR3nt: TGTGCCAGCACCGCAGCTACCTACGAGCAGTACTTC
d_gene: TRBD1; j_gene: TRBJ2-5; abundance: .; v_gene: TRBV28; CDR3aa: CASSSPSGQGETQYF; CDR3nt: TGTGCCAGCAGTTCGCCCTCCGGACAGGGCGAGACCCAGTACTTC
d_gene: .; j_gene: TRBJ2-7; abundance: .; v_gene: TRBV4-1; CDR3aa: CASSQDRLEMRPYEQYF; CDR3nt: TGCGCCAGCAGCCAAGATCGGCTTGAGATGCGCCCCTACGAGCAGTACTTC
d_gene: TRBD1; j_gene: TRBJ2-1; abundance: .; v_gene: TRBV7-8; CDR3aa: CASTLKRDREDEQFF; CDR3nt: TGTGCCAGCACCCTCAAGAGGGACAGGGAGGATGAGCAGTTCTTC
d_gene: .; j_gene: TRBJ1-5; abundance: .; v_gene: TRBV5-1; CDR3aa: CASSVVGNQPQHF; CDR3nt: TGCGCCAGCAGCGTCGTTGGGAATCAGCCCCAGCATTTT
d_gene: .; j_gene: TRBJ1-1; abundance: .; v_gene: TRBV29-1; CDR3aa: CSVRNTEAFF; CDR3nt: TGCAGCGTTCGGAACACTGAAGCTTTCTTT
d_gene: .; j_gene: TRBJ1-2; abundance: .; v_gene: TRBV18; CDR3aa: CASSPDGVYGYTF; CDR3nt: TGTGCCAGCTCACCGGACGGAGTCTATGGCTACACCTTC
d_gene: TRBD1; j_gene: TRBJ2-3; abundance: .; v_gene: TRBV29-1; CDR3aa: CSVPGQGYGDTQYF; CDR3nt: TGCAGCGTCCCGGGACAGGGGTATGGGGATACGCAGTATTTT
d_gene: TRBD2; j_gene: TRBJ2-2; abundance: few; v_gene: TRBV28; CDR3aa: CASSPRLAWSAGELFF; CDR3nt: TGTGCCAGCAGTCCTAGACTAGCTTGGAGCGCCGGGGAGCTGTTTTTT
d_gene: .; j_gene: TRBJ2-1; abundance: .; v_gene: TRBV4-2; CDR3aa: CASSSVGGSYNEQFF; CDR3nt: TGTGCCAGCAGCTCCGTCGGTGGGTCCTACAATGAGCAGTTCTTC
d_gene: TRBD1; j_gene: TRBJ1-1; abundance: .; v_gene: TRBV7-2; CDR3aa: CASSIDRGNEAFF; CDR3nt: TGTGCCAGCAGTATAGACAGGGGAAATGAAGCTTTCTTT
d_gene: .; j_gene: TRBJ2-5; abundance: .; v_gene: TRBV5-1; CDR3aa: CASSLDQGRETQYF; CDR3nt: TGCGCCAGCAGCTTGGATCAGGGTAGGGAGACCCAGTACTTC
d_gene: TRBD1; j_gene: TRBJ1-1; abundance: .; v_gene: TRBV4-1; CDR3aa: CASSPTQLGTGRTEAFF; CDR3nt: TGCGCCAGCAGCCCCACCCAACTTGGGACAGGGAGGACTGAAGCTTTCTTT
d_gene: .; j_gene: TRBJ2-3; abundance: .; v_gene: TRBV7-2; CDR3aa: CASSLIATDTDTQYF; CDR3nt: TGTGCCAGCAGCTTAATTGCGACGGACACAGATACGCAGTATTTT
d_gene: .; j_gene: TRBJ1-1; abundance: .; v_gene: TRBV7-9; CDR3aa: CASSLVPNTEAFF; CDR3nt: TGTGCCAGCAGCTTAGTACCGAACACTGAAGCTTTCTTT
d_gene: TRBD1; j_gene: TRBJ1-1; abundance: .; v_gene: TRBV4-1; CDR3aa: CASSFQGAERRLAFF; CDR3nt: TGCGCCAGCAGCTTCCAGGGGGCGGAACGTAGGTTAGCTTTCTTT
d_gene: TRBD1; j_gene: TRBJ1-5; abundance: .; v_gene: TRBV5-1; CDR3aa: CASSDGTANQPQHF; CDR3nt: TGCGCCAGCAGCGACGGGACAGCGAATCAGCCCCAGCATTTT
d_gene: .; j_gene: TRBJ2-5; abundance: .; v_gene: TRBV4-3; CDR3aa: CASSQGPIKETQYF; CDR3nt: TGCGCCAGCAGCCAAGGGCCGATAAAAGAGACCCAGTACTTC
d_gene: .; j_gene: TRBJ1-3; abundance: few; v_gene: TRBV2; CDR3aa: CASRGISGNTIYF; CDR3nt: TGTGCCAGCAGGGGCATCTCTGGAAACACCATATATTTT
d_gene: .; j_gene: TRBJ2-1; abundance: few; v_gene: TRBV7-9; CDR3aa: CASSRADEQFF; CDR3nt: TGTGCCAGCAGCCGCGCTGATGAGCAGTTCTTC
d_gene: .; j_gene: TRBJ2-1; abundance: .; v_gene: TRBV29-1; CDR3aa: CSVRQVLGDEQFF; CDR3nt: TGCAGCGTACGACAGGTCTTAGGGGATGAGCAGTTCTTC
d_gene: TRBD2; j_gene: TRBJ2-3; abundance: once; v_gene: TRBV11-3; CDR3aa: CASSLALGAGGTDTQYF; CDR3nt: TGTGCCAGCAGCCTTGCCCTAGGAGCGGGGGGGACAGATACGCAGTATTTT
d_gene: .; j_gene: TRBJ1-1; abundance: few; v_gene: TRBV10-3; CDR3aa: CAIKGYDTEAFF; CDR3nt: TGTGCCATCAAAGGTTACGACACTGAAGCTTTCTTT
d_gene: .; j_gene: TRBJ1-4; abundance: .; v_gene: TRBV20-1; CDR3aa: CSAGVEKLFF; CDR3nt: TGCAGTGCTGGAGTAGAAAAACTGTTTTTT
d_gene: .; j_gene: TRBJ2-5; abundance: once; v_gene: TRBV30; CDR3aa: CAWTSRTPGTQYF; CDR3nt: TGTGCCTGGACATCTCGGACACCAGGGACCCAGTACTTC
d_gene: .; j_gene: TRBJ1-2; abundance: few; v_gene: TRBV7-2; CDR3aa: CASSLAMAGTNYGYTF; CDR3nt: TGTGCCAGCAGCTTAGCTATGGCAGGGACTAACTATGGCTACACCTTC
d_gene: .; j_gene: TRBJ2-5; abundance: .; v_gene: TRBV7-2; CDR3aa: CASSLAFHSETQYF; CDR3nt: TGTGCCAGCAGCTTAGCGTTCCACAGCGAGACCCAGTACTTC
d_gene: .; j_gene: TRBJ2-3; abundance: few; v_gene: TRBV5-6; CDR3aa: CASSLESVLDTQYF; CDR3nt: TGTGCCAGCAGCTTGGAGAGTGTGCTAGATACGCAGTATTTT
d_gene: TRBD2; j_gene: TRBJ2-5; abundance: .; v_gene: TRBV5-1; CDR3aa: CASSLRRLAEAVQTQYF; CDR3nt: TGCGCCAGCAGCCTGAGGAGGCTAGCGGAAGCCGTACAGACCCAGTACTTC
d_gene: .; j_gene: TRBJ2-3; abundance: .; v_gene: TRBV25-1; CDR3aa: CASREPRGYDTQYF; CDR3nt: TGTGCCAGCAGGGAGCCCCGGGGGTACGATACGCAGTATTTT
d_gene: TRBD2; j_gene: TRBJ2-2; abundance: .; v_gene: TRBV29-1; CDR3aa: CSVGTSSVGELFF; CDR3nt: TGCAGCGTGGGGACTAGCTCGGTCGGGGAGCTGTTTTTT
d_gene: .; j_gene: TRBJ1-4; abundance: once; v_gene: TRBV4-2; CDR3aa: CASSQDRTPDSPSREKLFF; CDR3nt: TGTGCCAGCAGCCAAGACAGGACACCGGATTCCCCTAGTAGGGAAAAACTGTTTTTT
d_gene: TRBD1; j_gene: TRBJ1-5; abundance: .; v_gene: TRBV6-5; CDR3aa: CASKRNRGGNQPQHF; CDR3nt: TGTGCCAGCAAAAGGAACAGGGGAGGTAATCAGCCCCAGCATTTT
d_gene: .; j_gene: TRBJ2-2; abundance: few; v_gene: TRBV29-1; CDR3aa: CSVEQGSGTGELFF; CDR3nt: TGCAGCGTGGAACAGGGAAGTGGCACCGGGGAGCTGTTTTTT
d_gene: TRBD2; j_gene: TRBJ2-3; abundance: .; v_gene: TRBV30; CDR3aa: CASSEASGGADTQYF; CDR3nt: TGTGCCAGCTCAGAGGCTAGCGGGGGGGCAGATACGCAGTATTTT
d_gene: .; j_gene: TRBJ2-7; abundance: many; v_gene: TRBV27; CDR3aa: CASSFPDEQYF; CDR3nt: TGTGCCAGCAGTTTTCCGGACGAGCAGTACTTC
d_gene: .; j_gene: TRBJ1-2; abundance: .; v_gene: TRBV5-1; CDR3aa: CASSRGGQSSYGYTF; CDR3nt: TGCGCCAGCAGCCGGGGAGGGCAGTCGAGCTATGGCTACACCTTC
d_gene: TRBD2; j_gene: TRBJ2-3; abundance: .; v_gene: TRBV5-1; CDR3aa: CASSLGLAGTDTQYF; CDR3nt: TGCGCCAGCAGCCTTGGACTAGCGGGCACAGATACGCAGTATTTT
d_gene: TRBD2; j_gene: TRBJ2-3; abundance: .; v_gene: TRBV7-9; CDR3aa: CASSLGLGSTDTQYF; CDR3nt: TGTGCCAGCAGCTTGGGACTAGGGAGCACAGATACGCAGTATTTT
d_gene: TRBD2; j_gene: TRBJ2-5; abundance: .; v_gene: TRBV15; CDR3aa: CATSRGGGQETQYF; CDR3nt: TGTGCCACCAGCAGGGGCGGGGGCCAAGAGACCCAGTACTTC
d_gene: .; j_gene: TRBJ1-6; abundance: few; v_gene: TRBV19; CDR3aa: CASSSRTVRYFNSPLHF; CDR3nt: TGTGCCAGTAGTTCTCGGACAGTACGATATTTTAATTCACCCCTCCACTTT
d_gene: TRBD1; j_gene: TRBJ2-2; abundance: .; v_gene: TRBV29-1; CDR3aa: CSVATGPSGELFF; CDR3nt: TGCAGCGTTGCGACAGGGCCCTCTGGGGAGCTGTTTTTT
d_gene: .; j_gene: TRBJ2-1; abundance: .; v_gene: TRBV6-6; CDR3aa: CAKKDREGFLYNEQFF; CDR3nt: TGTGCCAAGAAGGACAGGGAGGGATTCCTCTACAATGAGCAGTTCTTC
d_gene: .; j_gene: TRBJ2-1; abundance: .; v_gene: TRBV5-1; CDR3aa: CASKSRGNEQFF; CDR3nt: TGCGCCAGCAAGTCAAGGGGCAATGAGCAGTTCTTC
d_gene: .; j_gene: TRBJ1-2; abundance: few; v_gene: TRBV5-6; CDR3aa: CASSLSSLGYTF; CDR3nt: TGTGCCAGCAGCTTGTCCAGCCTGGGCTACACCTTC
d_gene: .; j_gene: TRBJ1-2; abundance: few; v_gene: TRBV29-1; CDR3aa: CSVGLDSRNYGYTF; CDR3nt: TGCAGCGTGGGGTTGGACAGTAGGAACTATGGCTACACCTTC
d_gene: TRBD1; j_gene: TRBJ1-6; abundance: .; v_gene: TRBV6-1; CDR3aa: CASSEVGTGNGSPLHF; CDR3nt: TGTGCCAGCAGTGAAGTTGGGACAGGGAACGGTTCACCCCTCCACTTT
d_gene: .; j_gene: TRBJ2-3; abundance: .; v_gene: TRBV19; CDR3aa: CASSIQGLPTDTQYF; CDR3nt: TGTGCCAGTAGTATTCAAGGACTCCCCACAGATACGCAGTATTTT
d_gene: TRBD1; j_gene: TRBJ1-2; abundance: .; v_gene: TRBV2; CDR3aa: CASSGQGPYGYTF; CDR3nt: TGTGCCAGCAGTGGACAGGGGCCCTATGGCTACACCTTC
d_gene: .; j_gene: TRBJ2-1; abundance: .; v_gene: TRBV20-1; CDR3aa: CSATNSNEQFF; CDR3nt: TGCAGTGCTACCAATAGCAATGAGCAGTTCTTC
d_gene: .; j_gene: TRBJ2-5; abundance: .; v_gene: TRBV19; CDR3aa: CATGGVQETQYF; CDR3nt: TGTGCCACCGGCGGGGTACAAGAGACCCAGTACTTC
d_gene: TRBD1; j_gene: TRBJ2-7; abundance: .; v_gene: TRBV7-6; CDR3aa: CASSFDRGRYEQYF; CDR3nt: TGTGCCAGCAGCTTCGACAGGGGGAGGTACGAGCAGTACTTC
d_gene: .; j_gene: TRBJ2-5; abundance: few; v_gene: TRBV5-1; CDR3aa: CASSLLGGSQETQYF; CDR3nt: TGCGCCAGCAGCTTGTTGGGGGGAAGCCAAGAGACCCAGTACTTC
d_gene: .; j_gene: TRBJ1-1; abundance: .; v_gene: TRBV10-3; CDR3aa: CAISESSWGSEAFF; CDR3nt: TGTGCCATCAGTGAGTCTAGCTGGGGAAGTGAAGCTTTCTTT